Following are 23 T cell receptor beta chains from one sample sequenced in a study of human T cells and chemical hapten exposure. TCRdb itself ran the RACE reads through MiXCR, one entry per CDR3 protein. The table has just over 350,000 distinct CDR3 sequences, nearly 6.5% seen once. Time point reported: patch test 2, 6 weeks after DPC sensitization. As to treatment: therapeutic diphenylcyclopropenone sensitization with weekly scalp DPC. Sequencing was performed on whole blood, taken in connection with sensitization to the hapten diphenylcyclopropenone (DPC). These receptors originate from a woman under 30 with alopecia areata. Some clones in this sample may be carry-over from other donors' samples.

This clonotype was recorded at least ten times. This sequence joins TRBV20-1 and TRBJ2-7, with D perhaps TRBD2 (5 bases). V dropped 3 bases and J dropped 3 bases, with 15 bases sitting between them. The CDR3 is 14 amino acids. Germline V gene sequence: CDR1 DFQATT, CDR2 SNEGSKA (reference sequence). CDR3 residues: CSASRLPTNYEQYF. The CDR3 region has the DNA TGCAGTGCTAGTCGACTACCGACCAACTACGAGCAGTACTTC.

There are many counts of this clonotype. In nucleotides, the CDR3 is TGCAGTGCCCCCGGAACAGGGGAACTGTTTTTT. It encodes CSAPGTGELFF. The chain joins TRBV20-1 to TRBJ1-4, with 7 bases identical to TRBD1. The germline gives CDR1 DFQATT, CDR2 SNEGSKA (reference sequence). The CDR3 loop spans 11 amino acids. Losses at the gene ends were 6 bases for V and 12 bases for J; bases not matched to a gene: 7.

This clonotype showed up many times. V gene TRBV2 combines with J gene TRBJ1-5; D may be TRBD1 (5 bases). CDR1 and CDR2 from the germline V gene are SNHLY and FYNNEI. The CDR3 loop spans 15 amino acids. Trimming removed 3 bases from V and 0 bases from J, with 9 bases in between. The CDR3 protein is CASSEEGDSNQPQHF. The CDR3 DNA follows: TGTGCCAGCAGTGAGGAAGGGGATAGCAATCAGCCCCAGCATTTT.

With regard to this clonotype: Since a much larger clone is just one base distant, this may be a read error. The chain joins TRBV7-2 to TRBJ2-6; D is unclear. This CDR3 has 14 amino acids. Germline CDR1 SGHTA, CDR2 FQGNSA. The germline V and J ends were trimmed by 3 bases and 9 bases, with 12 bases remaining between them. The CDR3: CASSFTLGSNVLTF. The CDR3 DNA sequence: TGTGCCAGCAGCTTCACGTTGGGAAGCAACGTCCTGACTTTC.

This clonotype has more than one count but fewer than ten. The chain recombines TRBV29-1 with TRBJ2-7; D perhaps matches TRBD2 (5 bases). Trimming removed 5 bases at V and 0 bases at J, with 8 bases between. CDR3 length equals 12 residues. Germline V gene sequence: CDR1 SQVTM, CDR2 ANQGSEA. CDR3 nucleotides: TGCAGCGTTAGCGGAGCCTCCTACGAGCAGTACTTC. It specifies CSVSGASYEQYF.

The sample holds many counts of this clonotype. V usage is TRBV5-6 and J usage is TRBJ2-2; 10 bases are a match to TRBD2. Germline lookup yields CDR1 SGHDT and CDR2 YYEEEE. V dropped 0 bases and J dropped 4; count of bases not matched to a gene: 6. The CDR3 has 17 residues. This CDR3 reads CASSLEERGGPTGELFF. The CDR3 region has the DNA TGTGCCAGCAGCTTGGAAGAGCGGGGGGGCCCCACCGGGGAGCTGTTTTTT.

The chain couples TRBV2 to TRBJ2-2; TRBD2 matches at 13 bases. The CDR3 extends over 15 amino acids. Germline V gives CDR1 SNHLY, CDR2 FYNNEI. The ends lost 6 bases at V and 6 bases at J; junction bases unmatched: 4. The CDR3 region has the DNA TGTGCCAGCAGCTTGGGACTAGCGGGGTCCGGGGAGCTGTTTTTT. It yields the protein CASSLGLAGSGELFF.

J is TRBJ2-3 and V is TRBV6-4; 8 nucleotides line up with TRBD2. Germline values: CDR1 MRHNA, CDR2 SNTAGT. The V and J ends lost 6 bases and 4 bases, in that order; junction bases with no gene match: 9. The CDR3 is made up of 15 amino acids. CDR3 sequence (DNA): TGTGCCAGCAGCAGGGATCCGGGGGGGCCAGATACGCAGTATTTT. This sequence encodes CASSRDPGGPDTQYF.

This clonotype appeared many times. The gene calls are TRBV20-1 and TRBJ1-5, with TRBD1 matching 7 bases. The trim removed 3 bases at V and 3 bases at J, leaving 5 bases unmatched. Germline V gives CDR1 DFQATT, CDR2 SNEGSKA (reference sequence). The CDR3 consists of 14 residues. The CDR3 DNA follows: TGCAGTGCTAGGGGGAGGGGGCCCAATCAGCCCCAGCATTTT. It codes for CSARGRGPNQPQHF.

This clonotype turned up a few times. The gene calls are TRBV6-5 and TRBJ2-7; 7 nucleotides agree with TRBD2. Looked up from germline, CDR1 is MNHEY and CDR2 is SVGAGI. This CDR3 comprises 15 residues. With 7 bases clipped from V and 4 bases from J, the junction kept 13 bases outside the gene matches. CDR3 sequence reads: CASKLGGTDNYEQYF. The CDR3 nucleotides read TGTGCCAGCAAATTGGGAGGGACGGATAATTACGAGCAGTACTTC.

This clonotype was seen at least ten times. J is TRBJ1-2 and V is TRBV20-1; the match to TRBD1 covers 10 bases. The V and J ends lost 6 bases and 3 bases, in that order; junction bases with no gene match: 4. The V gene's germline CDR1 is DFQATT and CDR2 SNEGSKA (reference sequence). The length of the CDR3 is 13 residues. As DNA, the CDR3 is TGCAGTGCGCCCGACAGGGGGCACTATGGCTACACCTTC. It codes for CSAPDRGHYGYTF.

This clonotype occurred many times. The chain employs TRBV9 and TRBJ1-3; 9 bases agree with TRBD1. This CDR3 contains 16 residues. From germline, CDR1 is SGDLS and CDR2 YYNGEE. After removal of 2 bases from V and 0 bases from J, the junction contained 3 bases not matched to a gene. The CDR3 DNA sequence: TGTGCCAGCAGCGTCGGGACAGGGCACTCTGGAAACACCATATATTTT. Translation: CASSVGTGHSGNTIYF.

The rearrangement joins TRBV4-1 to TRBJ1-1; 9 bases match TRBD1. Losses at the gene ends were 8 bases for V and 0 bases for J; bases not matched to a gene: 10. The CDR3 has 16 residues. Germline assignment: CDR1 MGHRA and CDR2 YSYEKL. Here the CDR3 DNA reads TGCGCCAGCCGCAAGGGACAGGGACAAATGAACACTGAAGCTTTCTTT. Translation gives CASRKGQGQMNTEAFF.

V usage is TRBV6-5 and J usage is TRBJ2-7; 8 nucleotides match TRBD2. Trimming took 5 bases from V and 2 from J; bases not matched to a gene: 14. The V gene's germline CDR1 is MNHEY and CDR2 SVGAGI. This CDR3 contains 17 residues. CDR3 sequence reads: CASSNRRSGGPAYEQYF. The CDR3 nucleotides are TGTGCCAGCAGTAACCGCCGGAGCGGGGGACCCGCCTACGAGCAGTACTTC.

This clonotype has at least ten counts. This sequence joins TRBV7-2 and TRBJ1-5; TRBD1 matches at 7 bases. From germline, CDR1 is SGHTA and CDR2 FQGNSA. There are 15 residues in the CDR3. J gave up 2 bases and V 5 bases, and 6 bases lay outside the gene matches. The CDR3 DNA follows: TGTGCCAGCAGCGTTGACAGGGATCGCAATCAGCCCCAGCATTTT. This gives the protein CASSVDRDRNQPQHF.

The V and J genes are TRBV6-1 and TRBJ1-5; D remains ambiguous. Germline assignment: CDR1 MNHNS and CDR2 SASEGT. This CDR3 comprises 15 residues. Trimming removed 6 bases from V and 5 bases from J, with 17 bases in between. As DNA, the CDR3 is TGTGCCAGCAGCGGACTAATAACCGTGGATCAGCCCCAGCATTTT. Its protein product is CASSGLITVDQPQHF.

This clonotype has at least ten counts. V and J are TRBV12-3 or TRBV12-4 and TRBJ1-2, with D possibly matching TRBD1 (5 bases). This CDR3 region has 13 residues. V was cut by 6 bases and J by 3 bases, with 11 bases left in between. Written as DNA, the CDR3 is TGTGCCAGCAGCGCAGGGTGGTACTATGGCTACACCTTC. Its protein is CASSAGWYYGYTF.

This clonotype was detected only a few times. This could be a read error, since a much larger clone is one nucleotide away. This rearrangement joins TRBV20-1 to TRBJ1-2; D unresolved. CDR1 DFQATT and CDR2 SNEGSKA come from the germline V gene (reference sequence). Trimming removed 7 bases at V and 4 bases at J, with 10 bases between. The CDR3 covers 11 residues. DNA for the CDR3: TGCAGTGGCGGCAGAGGCTATGGCTACACCTTC. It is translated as CSGGRGYGYTF.

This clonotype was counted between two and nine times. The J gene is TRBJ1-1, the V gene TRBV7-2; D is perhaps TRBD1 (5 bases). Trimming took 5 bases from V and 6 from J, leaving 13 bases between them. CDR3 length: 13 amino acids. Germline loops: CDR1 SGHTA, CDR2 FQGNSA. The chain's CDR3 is CASSPDSQAEAFF. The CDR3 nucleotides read TGTGCCAGCAGCCCCGACAGTCAGGCTGAAGCTTTCTTT.

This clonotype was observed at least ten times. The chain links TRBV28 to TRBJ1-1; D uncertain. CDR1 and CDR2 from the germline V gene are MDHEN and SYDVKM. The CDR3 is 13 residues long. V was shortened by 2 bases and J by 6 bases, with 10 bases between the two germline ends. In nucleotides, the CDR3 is TGTGCCAGCAGTTTAGGAGGAGCCCCTGAAGCTTTCTTT. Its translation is CASSLGGAPEAFF.

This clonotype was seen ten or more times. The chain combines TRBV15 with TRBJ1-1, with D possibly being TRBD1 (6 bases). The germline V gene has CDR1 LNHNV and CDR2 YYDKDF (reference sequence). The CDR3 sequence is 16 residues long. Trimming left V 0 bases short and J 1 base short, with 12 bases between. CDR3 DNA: TGTGCCACCAGCAGAGAGAGAGAACAGGGGAACACTGAAGCTTTCTTT. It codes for CATSREREQGNTEAFF.

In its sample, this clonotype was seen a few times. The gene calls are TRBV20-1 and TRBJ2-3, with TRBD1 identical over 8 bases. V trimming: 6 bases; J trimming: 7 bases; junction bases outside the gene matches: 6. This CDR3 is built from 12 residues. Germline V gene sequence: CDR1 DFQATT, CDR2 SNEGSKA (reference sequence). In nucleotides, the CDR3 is TGCAGTGCCAAGGACAGGGCAAATACGCAGTATTTT. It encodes CSAKDRANTQYF.

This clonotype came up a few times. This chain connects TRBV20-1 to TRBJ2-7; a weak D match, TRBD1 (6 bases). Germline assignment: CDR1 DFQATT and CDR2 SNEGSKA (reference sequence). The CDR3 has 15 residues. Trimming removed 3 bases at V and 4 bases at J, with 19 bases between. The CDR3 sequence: CSASYRVGARYEQYF. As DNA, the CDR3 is TGCAGTGCTAGTTACAGGGTAGGCGCTCGGTACGAGCAGTACTTC.